The entry that follows covers one T cell receptor (beta chain) sequence. No antigen is known for it. Germline trimming cut 0 bases from V and 4 bases from J; bases unmatched to any gene: 8. Germline CDR1 DFQATT, CDR2 SNEGSKA (reference sequence). CDR3 length: 15 residues. This entry comes from a study of CD8+CD57+ T cells in acquired aplastic anemia. Study at large: Quantities of DNA derived from sorted CD4+ and CD8+ cells averaged 3.2 ug.

Template material for TCR beta VDJ and CDR3 profiling consisted of genomic DNA. TCRdb passed the reads through MiXCR, listing each CDR3 protein once. The table has 200,000 or so distinct CDR3 sequences, 64% seen once. Findings and limits, study-wide: The number of CD8+ CDR3 sequences shared by patients and controls was twenty-nine. A significant difference in CD8+ Simpson's diversity between patients and controls was not found.

Sequencing input: sorted CD4+, CD8+, or CD8+CD57+ T cells (not recorded which) from PBMCs. V usage is TRBV20-1 and J usage is TRBJ2-7; TRBD2 agrees at 8 bases. This TCR was recovered from a human donor with severe aplastic anemia or a healthy control (not recorded which). For the CDR3, the DNA is TGCAGTGCTAGAGAGGGTAGCGGGACGTCTTACGAGCAGTACTTC. Translating it yields CSAREGSGTSYEQYF.